Below, one T cell receptor beta chain is given with its context. V was pared by 5 bases and J by 3 bases, with 6 bases of the junction left unmatched. The length of the CDR3 is 17 residues. Germline V lookup: CDR1 SGHTA, CDR2 FQGTGA. As handled by the study authors: Reference gene primer amplification in the assay estimated nucleated cell counts. Repertoires were generated with immunoSEQ multiplex PCR, while TCRdb's copy carries only in-frame clones and drops some. The DNA gave D and trimming, while V, J and clone size come from that table. The data contain approximately 260,000 clones, 80% to 90% of them singletons. This specimen belongs to a study of blood T cell repertoires in COVID-19. Across the study: From the United States, Italy and Spain came samples of acute and convalescent COVID-19. Sample material is recorded as cDNA or gDNA derived from T cells, B-cell-depleted T cells, or PBMCs.

The sequence derives from a woman in her seventies with COVID-19, enrolled during active disease. The chain combines TRBV7-3 with TRBJ2-1, with 14 bases aligning to TRBD2. The sequenced sample consisted of peripheral blood. Here the CDR3 reads CASSLTSGRALYNEQFF. In DNA, the CDR3 is TGTGCCAGCAGCCTGACTAGCGGGAGGGCCCTCTACAATGAGCAGTTCTTC.